This T cell receptor beta chain was sequenced for a study of PD-L1 blockade in urothelial cancer. Study as a whole: Administration of atezolizumab to patients began at some point between 2013 and 2014, at 1,200 mg intravenously every 3 weeks.

This CDR3 spans 15 amino acids. The ends lost 5 bases at V and 2 bases at J; junction bases unmatched: 6. CDR1 MNHEY and CDR2 SVGAGI come from the germline V gene. Sequencing used immunoSEQ multiplex PCR; TCRdb keeps in-frame clones, though not all of them. The sample records more than 45,000 clones, approximately 86% being singletons. The source was PBMCs, collected around atezolizumab (anti-PD-L1) treatment. This receptor was obtained from a man aged 55 to 69 with urothelial cancer. This chain connects TRBV6-5 to TRBJ2-3; 8 nucleotides match TRBD1. CDR3: CASSHLDRVTDTQYF. The CDR3 nucleotides are TGTGCCAGCAGTCACTTGGACAGGGTCACAGATACGCAGTATTTT.